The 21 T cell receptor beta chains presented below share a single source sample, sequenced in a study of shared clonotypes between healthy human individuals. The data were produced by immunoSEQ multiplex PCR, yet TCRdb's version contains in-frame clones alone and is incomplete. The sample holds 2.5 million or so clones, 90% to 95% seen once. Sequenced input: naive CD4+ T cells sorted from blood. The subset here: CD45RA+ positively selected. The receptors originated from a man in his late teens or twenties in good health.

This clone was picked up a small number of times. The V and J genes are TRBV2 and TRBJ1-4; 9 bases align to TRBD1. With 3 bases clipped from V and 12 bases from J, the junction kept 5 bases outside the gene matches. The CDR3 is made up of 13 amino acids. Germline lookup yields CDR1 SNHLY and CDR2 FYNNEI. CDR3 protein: CASSDRQGGELFF. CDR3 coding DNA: TGTGCCAGCAGTGACCGACAGGGGGGAGAACTGTTTTTT. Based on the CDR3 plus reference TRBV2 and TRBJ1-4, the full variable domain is EPEVTQTPSHQVTQMGQEVILRCVPISNHLYFYWYRQILGQKVEFLVSFYNNEISEKSEIFDDQFSVERPDGSNFTLKIRSTKLEDSAMYFCASSDRQGGELFFGSGTQLSVL.

CDR3 protein: CASSDHGTANYGYTF. In DNA, the CDR3 is TGTGCCAGCAGTGACCATGGGACAGCTAACTATGGCTACACCTTC. The chain recombines TRBV25-1 with TRBJ1-2; TRBD1 matches at 7 bases. Germline assignment: CDR1 MGHDK and CDR2 SYGVNS. Trimming cost V 3 bases and J 0 bases; bases outside gene matches: 4. CDR3 length equals 15 residues.

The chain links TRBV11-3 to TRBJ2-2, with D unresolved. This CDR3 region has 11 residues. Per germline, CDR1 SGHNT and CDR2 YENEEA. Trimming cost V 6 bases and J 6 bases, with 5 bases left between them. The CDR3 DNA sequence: TGTGCCAGCAGTGAATCCGGGGAGCTGTTTTTT. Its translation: CASSESGELFF.

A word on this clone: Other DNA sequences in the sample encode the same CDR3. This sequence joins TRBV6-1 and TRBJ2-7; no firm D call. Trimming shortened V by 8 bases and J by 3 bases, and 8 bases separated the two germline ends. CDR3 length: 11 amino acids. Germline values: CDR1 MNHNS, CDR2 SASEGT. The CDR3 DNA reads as TGTGCCAGCGGATGGGGCTACGAGCAGTACTTC. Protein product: CASGWGYEQYF.

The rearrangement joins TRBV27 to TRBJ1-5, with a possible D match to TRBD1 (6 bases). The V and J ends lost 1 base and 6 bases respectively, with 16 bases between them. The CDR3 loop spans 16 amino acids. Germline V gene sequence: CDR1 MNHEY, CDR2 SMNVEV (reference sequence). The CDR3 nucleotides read TGTGCCAGCAGTTTATTGTACGAGGGAGGGGGTCAGCCCCAGCATTTT. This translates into CASSLLYEGGGQPQHF.

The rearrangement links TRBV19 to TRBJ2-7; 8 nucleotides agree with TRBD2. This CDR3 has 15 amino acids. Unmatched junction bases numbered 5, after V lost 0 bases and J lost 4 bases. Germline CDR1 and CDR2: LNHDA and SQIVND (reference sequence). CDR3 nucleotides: TGTGCCAGTAGTATAGAAGCGGGAGAATTGTACGAGCAGTACTTC. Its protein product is CASSIEAGELYEQYF.

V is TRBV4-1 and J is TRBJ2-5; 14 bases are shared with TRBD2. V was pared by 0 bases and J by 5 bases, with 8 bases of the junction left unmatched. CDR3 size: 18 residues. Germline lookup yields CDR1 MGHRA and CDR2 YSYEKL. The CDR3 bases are TGCGCCAGCAGCCAAGATCTGGGACTAGCGGGAGTCGGGGAGACCCAGTACTTC. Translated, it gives CASSQDLGLAGVGETQYF.

The CDR3 DNA sequence: TGCGCCAGCAGAACTCTTGGGGGTATGAACACTGAAGCTTTCTTT. Encoded protein: CASRTLGGMNTEAFF. The rearrangement uses TRBV5-1 and TRBJ1-1; perhaps TRBD1 as D (5 bases). Germline CDR1 reads SGHRS; CDR2 reads YFSETQ. This CDR3 region has 15 residues. The V end lost 5 bases, the J end lost 0 bases, and 14 bases lay between the germline ends.

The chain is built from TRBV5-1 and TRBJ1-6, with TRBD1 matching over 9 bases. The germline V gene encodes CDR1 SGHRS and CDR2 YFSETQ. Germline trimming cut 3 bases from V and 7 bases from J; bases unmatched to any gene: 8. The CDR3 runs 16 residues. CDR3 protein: CASSSTGGLGNSPLHF. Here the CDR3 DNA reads TGCGCCAGCAGCTCTACAGGGGGCCTAGGCAATTCACCCCTCCACTTT.

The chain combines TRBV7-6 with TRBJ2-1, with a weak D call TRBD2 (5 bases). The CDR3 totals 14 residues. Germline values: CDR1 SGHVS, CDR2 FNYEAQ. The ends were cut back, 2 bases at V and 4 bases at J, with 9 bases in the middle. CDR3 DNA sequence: TGTGCCAGCAGCTTAAGCGGTTTTTACAATGAGCAGTTCTTC. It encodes CASSLSGFYNEQFF.

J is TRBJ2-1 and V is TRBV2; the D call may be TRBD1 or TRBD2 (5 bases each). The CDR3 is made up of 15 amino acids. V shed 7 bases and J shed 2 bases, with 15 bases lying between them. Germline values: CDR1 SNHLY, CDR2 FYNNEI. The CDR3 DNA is TGTGCCAGCACGACTACTCGGGACGCCTACAATGAGCAGTTCTTC. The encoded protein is CASTTTRDAYNEQFF.

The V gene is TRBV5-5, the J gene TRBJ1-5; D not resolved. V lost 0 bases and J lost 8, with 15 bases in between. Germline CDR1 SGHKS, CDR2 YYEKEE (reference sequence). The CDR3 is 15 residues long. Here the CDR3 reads CASSLDFSLGEPQHF. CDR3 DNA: TGTGCCAGCAGCTTGGACTTTTCTCTGGGTGAGCCCCAGCATTTT.

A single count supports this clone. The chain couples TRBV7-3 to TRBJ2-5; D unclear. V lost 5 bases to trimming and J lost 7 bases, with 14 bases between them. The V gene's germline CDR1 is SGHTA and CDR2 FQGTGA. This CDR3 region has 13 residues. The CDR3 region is CASSPGWSGTQYF. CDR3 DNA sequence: TGTGCCAGCAGCCCAGGATGGTCAGGGACCCAGTACTTC.

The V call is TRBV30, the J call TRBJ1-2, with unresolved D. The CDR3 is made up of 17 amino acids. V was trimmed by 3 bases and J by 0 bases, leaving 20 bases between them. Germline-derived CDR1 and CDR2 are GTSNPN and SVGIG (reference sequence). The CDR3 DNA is TGTGCCTGGAGGGTTGGGCTGACGGGGAAATCTAACTATGGCTACACCTTC. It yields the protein CAWRVGLTGKSNYGYTF. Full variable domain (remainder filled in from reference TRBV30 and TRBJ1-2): SQTIHQWPATLVQPVGSPLSLECTVEGTSNPNLYWYRQAAGRGLQLLFYSVGIGQISSEVPQNLSASRPQDRQFILSSKKLLLSDSGFYLCAWRVGLTGKSNYGYTFGSGTRLTVV.

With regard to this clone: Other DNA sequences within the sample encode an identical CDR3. CDR3 sequence: CASSRLAGYQETQYF. CDR3 bases: TGTGCCAGCAGTCGGCTAGCGGGGTACCAAGAGACCCAGTACTTC. The rearrangement joins TRBV2 to TRBJ2-5; 9 bases map to TRBD2. V was pared by 5 bases and J by 0 bases, with 4 bases of the junction left unmatched. Germline V CDR1 and CDR2: SNHLY, FYNNEI. The CDR3 extends over 15 amino acids.

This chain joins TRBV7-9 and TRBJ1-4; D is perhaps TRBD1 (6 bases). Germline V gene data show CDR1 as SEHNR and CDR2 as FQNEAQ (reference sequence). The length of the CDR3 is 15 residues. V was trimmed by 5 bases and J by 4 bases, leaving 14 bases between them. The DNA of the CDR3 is TGTGCCAGCAGCCCCAGGACAGAGCGTAATGAAAAACTGTTTTTT. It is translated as CASSPRTERNEKLFF.

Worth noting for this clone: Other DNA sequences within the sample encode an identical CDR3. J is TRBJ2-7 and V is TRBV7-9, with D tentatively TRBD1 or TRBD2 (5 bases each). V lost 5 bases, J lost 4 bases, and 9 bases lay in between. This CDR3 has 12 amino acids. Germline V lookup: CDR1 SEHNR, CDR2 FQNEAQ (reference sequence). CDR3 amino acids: CASSRDGYEQYF. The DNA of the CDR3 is TGTGCCAGCAGCCGGGACGGATACGAGCAGTACTTC.

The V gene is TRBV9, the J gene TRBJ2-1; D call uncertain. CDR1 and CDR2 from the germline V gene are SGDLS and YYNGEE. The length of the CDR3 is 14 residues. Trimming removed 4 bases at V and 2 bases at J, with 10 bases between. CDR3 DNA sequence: TGTGCCAGCAGCCCTCAGGCCCCCTACAATGAGCAGTTCTTC. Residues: CASSPQAPYNEQFF.

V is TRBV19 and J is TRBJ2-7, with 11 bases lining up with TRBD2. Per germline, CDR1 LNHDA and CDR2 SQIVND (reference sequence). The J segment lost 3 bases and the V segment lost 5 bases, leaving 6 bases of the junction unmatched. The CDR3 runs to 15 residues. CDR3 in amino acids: CASSVTSGSIYEQYF. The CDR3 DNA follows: TGTGCCAGTAGTGTCACTAGCGGGAGCATCTACGAGCAGTACTTC.

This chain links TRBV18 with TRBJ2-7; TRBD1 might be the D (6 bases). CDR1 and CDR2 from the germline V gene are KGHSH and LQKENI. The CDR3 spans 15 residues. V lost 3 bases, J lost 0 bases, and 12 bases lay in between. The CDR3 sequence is CASSPYAGDSYEQYF. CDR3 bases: TGTGCCAGCTCACCCTACGCAGGGGACTCCTACGAGCAGTACTTC.

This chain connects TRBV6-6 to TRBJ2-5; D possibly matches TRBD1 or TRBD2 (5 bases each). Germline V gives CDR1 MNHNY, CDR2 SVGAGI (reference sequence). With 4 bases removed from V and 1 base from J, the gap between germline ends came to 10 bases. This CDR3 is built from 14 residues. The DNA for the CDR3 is TGTGCCAGCAGTTCCTCCGGGACCCAAGAGACCCAGTACTTC. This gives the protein CASSSSGTQETQYF.